These 29 T cell receptor beta chains were sequenced from one sample in a study of shared clonotypes between healthy human individuals. The method was immunoSEQ multiplex PCR; TCRdb's version includes in-frame clones alone and lacks a portion of them. This table has around 2,100,000 clones, less than 95% appearing once. Naive CD8 populations comprised CD45RO-negative cells positively selected for CCR7, excluding terminally differentiated effector memory CD45RA+ cells. Source material: naive CD8+ T cells sorted from blood. Receptors were obtained from a man in his late teens or twenties in good health.

The rearrangement joins TRBV27 to TRBJ1-2; 8 bases are shared with TRBD1. The CDR3 consists of 15 residues. Germline CDR1 and CDR2: MNHEY and SMNVEV (reference sequence). The trim removed 5 bases at V and 4 bases at J, leaving 9 bases unmatched. CDR3 sequence (DNA): TGTGCCAGCAGTCCAACGGGGGGACAGGCCTATGGCTACACCTTC. Its protein is CASSPTGGQAYGYTF.

V is TRBV11-2 and J is TRBJ1-3; no firm D call. The CDR3 has 16 amino acids. Germline V gene sequence: CDR1 SGHAT, CDR2 FQNNGV. The V and J ends lost 0 bases and 1 base respectively, with 10 bases between them. Written as DNA, the CDR3 is TGTGCCAGCAGCTTAGATGGAGCGGGGTCTGGAAACACCATATATTTT. Amino acids: CASSLDGAGSGNTIYF. The whole variable domain, remainder taken from reference TRBV11-2 and TRBJ1-3, is EAGVAQSPRYKIIEKRQSVAFWCNPISGHATLYWYQQILGQGPKLLIQFQNNGVVDDSQLPKDRFSAERLKGVDSTLKIQPAKLEDSAVYLCASSLDGAGSGNTIYFGEGSWLTVV.

This chain joins TRBV15 and TRBJ2-2; D call uncertain. The V and J ends lost 1 base and 4 bases respectively, with 4 bases between them. The CDR3 loop spans 13 amino acids. Germline assignment: CDR1 LNHNV and CDR2 YYDKDF (reference sequence). CDR3 sequence: CATSRAVTGELFF. As DNA, the CDR3 is TGTGCCACCAGCAGAGCCGTCACCGGGGAGCTGTTTTTT.

J is TRBJ1-2 and V is TRBV21-1; the table's D call, TRBD1, has no DNA check behind it. TRBV21-1 is a pseudogene. The CDR3 covers 17 residues. The CDR3 sequence: CASSKETGAKGGNGYTF. The CDR3 nucleotides are TGTGCCAGCAGCAAGGAGACAGGGGCAAAGGGCGGTAATGGCTACACCTTC.

This sequence joins TRBV4-1 and TRBJ2-5, with D possibly being TRBD2 (5 bases). With 1 base removed from V and 0 bases from J, the gap between germline ends came to 6 bases. The CDR3 runs to 14 residues. CDR1 is MGHRA, CDR2 YSYEKL, per germline. The CDR3 loop reads CASSQVRDQETQYF. CDR3 DNA sequence: TGCGCCAGCAGCCAAGTGAGGGACCAAGAGACCCAGTACTTC.

In DNA form, the CDR3 reads TGTGCCAGCAGTTCCTCGGGGGGGTATGGCTACACCTTC. Translated, it gives CASSSSGGYGYTF. The chain combines TRBV28 with TRBJ1-2; perhaps TRBD1 as D (5 bases). V lost 4 bases and J 5 bases, leaving 11 bases between the germline ends. Germline values: CDR1 MDHEN, CDR2 SYDVKM. This CDR3 is built from 13 residues.

The chain recombines TRBV5-5 with TRBJ2-7, with TRBD1 matching 7 bases. Trimming removed 1 base from V and 0 bases from J; junction bases left unmatched: 4. The CDR3 has 15 amino acids. Germline V CDR1 and CDR2: SGHKS, YYEKEE (reference sequence). As DNA, the CDR3 is TGTGCCAGCAGCTTGTTACAGGGGTTCTCCTACGAGCAGTACTTC. Its translation is CASSLLQGFSYEQYF.

The gene calls are TRBV2 and TRBJ1-6, with D perhaps TRBD1 (6 bases). V dropped 6 bases and J dropped 7 bases, with 25 bases sitting between them. Germline V gives CDR1 SNHLY, CDR2 FYNNEI. This CDR3 is 18 amino acids long. The CDR3 loop is CASSEPPGWGQTNSPLHF. The CDR3 nucleotides are TGTGCCAGCAGCGAACCTCCTGGCTGGGGACAAACAAATTCACCCCTCCACTTT.

The gene calls are TRBV19 and TRBJ2-4; TRBD1 is a possible D gene (6 bases). With 4 bases removed from V and 8 bases from J, the gap between germline ends came to 12 bases. In germline, CDR1 is LNHDA, CDR2 SQIVND (reference sequence). The CDR3 spans 13 residues. Here the CDR3 DNA reads TGTGCCAGTAGTACCCCACACAGGGACATTCAGTACTTC. This codes for CASSTPHRDIQYF.

The genes are TRBV9 and TRBJ2-2, with TRBD1 identical over 7 bases. Germline lookup yields CDR1 SGDLS and CDR2 YYNGEE. J gave up 2 bases and V 3 bases, and 4 bases lay outside the gene matches. The CDR3 extends over 15 amino acids. The CDR3 protein is CASSGDSLNTGELFF. CDR3 nucleotide sequence: TGTGCCAGCAGCGGGGACAGCCTTAACACCGGGGAGCTGTTTTTT.

Turning to this clone: Other DNA sequences in this sample translate to the same CDR3. The rearrangement links TRBV5-1 to TRBJ2-7, with D unresolved. CDR1 is SGHRS and CDR2 is YFSETQ in the germline V gene. CDR3 size: 15 residues. Trimming stripped 0 bases from V and 1 base from J, with 11 bases between. The CDR3 bases are TGCGCCAGCAGCTTGGCCCTGGGCCTGTCCTACGAGCAGTACTTC. Translated: CASSLALGLSYEQYF.

J is TRBJ2-3 and V is TRBV9, with 14 nucleotides matching TRBD2. The germline V gene has CDR1 SGDLS and CDR2 YYNGEE. Trimming removed 7 bases from V and 3 bases from J; junction bases left unmatched: 16. The CDR3 contains 19 residues. The CDR3 sequence is CASGREGTSGSFWTDTQYF. Written as DNA, the CDR3 is TGTGCCAGCGGGAGAGAAGGGACTAGCGGGAGTTTCTGGACAGATACGCAGTATTTT.

V gene TRBV5-4 combines with J gene TRBJ2-7; no firm D call. V was cut by 5 bases and J by 3 bases, with 9 bases left in between. The CDR3 spans 12 residues. Germline V lookup: CDR1 SGHNT, CDR2 YYREEE (reference sequence). The CDR3 loop reads CASSYNIYEQYF. The CDR3 nucleotides are TGTGCCAGCAGTTATAACATCTACGAGCAGTACTTC. Filled out from reference TRBV5-4 and TRBJ2-7, the complete variable domain reads ETGVTQSPTHLIKTRGQQVTLRCSSQSGHNTVSWYQQALGQGPQFIFQYYREEENGRGNFPPRFSGLQFPNYSSELNVNALELDDSALYLCASSYNIYEQYFGPGTRLTVT.

This clone was counted once. The chain uses TRBV5-4 and TRBJ2-1; the match to TRBD2 covers 11 bases. This CDR3 has 15 residues. The germline gives CDR1 SGHNT, CDR2 YYREEE (reference sequence). Trimming removed 4 bases from V and 4 bases from J; junction bases left unmatched: 4. The CDR3 spells CASSPSGRPYNEQFF. DNA of the CDR3: TGTGCCAGCAGCCCTAGCGGGAGGCCTTACAATGAGCAGTTCTTC.

V gene TRBV10-2 combines with J gene TRBJ1-4, with D unclear. Between the trimmed V and J ends, which lost 2 bases and 0 bases, there was a span of 10 bases. In germline, CDR1 is WSHSY, CDR2 SAAADI. There are 16 residues in the CDR3. CDR3 DNA: TGCGCCAGCAGTGAGCGGACCGAGGCAACTAATGAAAAACTGTTTTTT. Protein product: CASSERTEATNEKLFF.

This chain joins TRBV29-1 and TRBJ2-7; D might be TRBD2 (5 bases). V dropped 7 bases and J dropped 2 bases, with 18 bases sitting between them. Looked up from germline, CDR1 is SQVTM and CDR2 is ANQGSEA. The CDR3 extends over 14 amino acids. CDR3 loop: CSATLSGAPYEQYF. The CDR3 region has the DNA TGCAGCGCCACCTTAAGCGGAGCCCCCTACGAGCAGTACTTC.

The V and J genes are TRBV7-9 and TRBJ1-2; TRBD1 aligns across 9 bases. CDR1 is SEHNR, CDR2 FQNEAQ, per germline (reference sequence). The CDR3 consists of 14 residues. The V segment lost 5 bases and the J segment 7 bases; nucleotides outside the gene matches: 8. The CDR3 sequence is CASSPMGQGSGYTF. The CDR3 DNA reads as TGTGCCAGCAGCCCTATGGGACAGGGTTCTGGCTACACCTTC.

The V and J genes are TRBV5-8 and TRBJ1-1; D ambiguous. This CDR3 comprises 14 residues. With 2 bases removed from V and 5 bases from J, the gap between germline ends came to 13 bases. CDR1 and CDR2 (germline): SGHTS, YDEGEE. The CDR3 region has the DNA TGTGCCAGCAGCTTCCCAGGTCAGGTTACTGAAGCTTTCTTT. Protein sequence: CASSFPGQVTEAFF. Full variable domain (remainder filled in from reference TRBV5-8 and TRBJ1-1): EAGVTQSPTHLIKTRGQQATLRCSPISGHTSVYWYQQALGLGLQFLLWYDEGEERNRGNFPPRFSGRQFPNYSSELNVNALELEDSALYLCASSFPGQVTEAFFGQGTRLTVV.

This chain connects TRBV11-3 to TRBJ1-3; D gene unclear. Per germline, CDR1 SGHNT and CDR2 YENEEA. CDR3 length equals 13 residues. Between the trimmed V and J ends, which lost 3 bases and 6 bases, there was a span of 9 bases. The CDR3 coding sequence is TGTGCCAGCAGCTTGGCAGACTCAAACACCATATATTTT. It codes for CASSLADSNTIYF. Looking up the rest from reference TRBV11-3 and TRBJ1-3 gives the full variable domain: EAGVVQSPRYKIIEKKQPVAFWCNPISGHNTLYWYLQNLGQGPELLIRYENEEAVDDSQLPKDRFSAERLKGVDSTLKIQPAELGDSAVYLCASSLADSNTIYFGEGSWLTVV.

V is TRBV5-1 and J is TRBJ2-5, with D perhaps assigned TRBD1 or TRBD2 (5 bases each). Germline CDR1 is SGHRS and CDR2 is YFSETQ. V dropped 5 bases and J dropped 3 bases, with 11 bases sitting between them. The CDR3 is 13 amino acids. CDR3 nucleotide sequence: TGCGCCAGCAGGGGACCGCTCGAAGAGACCCAGTACTTC. Protein product: CASRGPLEETQYF.

The rearrangement joins TRBV25-1 to TRBJ1-2; perhaps TRBD1 as D (6 bases). CDR1 MGHDK and CDR2 SYGVNS come from the germline V gene. The CDR3 is made up of 13 amino acids. V dropped 7 bases and J dropped 8 bases, with 17 bases sitting between them. CDR3 DNA: TGTGCCAGCACTCAAGGGGGTGTAACCGGCTACACCTTC. Residues: CASTQGGVTGYTF.

V is TRBV29-1 and J is TRBJ2-1; D unresolved. The germline V gene encodes CDR1 SQVTM and CDR2 ANQGSEA. Trimming removed 4 bases from V and 9 bases from J, with 13 bases in between. The CDR3 has 12 residues. The CDR3 DNA reads as TGCAGCGTTGTGGAAGGGTTCGGTGAGCAGTTCTTC. This gives the protein CSVVEGFGEQFF.

This clone was recorded a few times. The chain carries TRBV27 and TRBJ2-1; no reliable D call. Between the trimmed V and J ends, which lost 4 bases and 0 bases, there was a span of 7 bases. Germline V gives CDR1 MNHEY, CDR2 SMNVEV (reference sequence). The CDR3 has 14 amino acids. As DNA, the CDR3 is TGTGCCAGCAGTTACCTGAGCTCCTACAATGAGCAGTTCTTC. Protein sequence: CASSYLSSYNEQFF.

The V call is TRBV19, the J call TRBJ1-5; perhaps TRBD1 as D (5 bases). CDR3 length: 14 residues. With 10 bases removed from V and 2 bases from J, the gap between germline ends came to 15 bases. Per the germline V gene, CDR1 is LNHDA and CDR2 is SQIVND (reference sequence). As DNA, the CDR3 is TGTGCCACCTCAGGGAACAGAGGCAATCAGCCCCAGCATTTT. Translating it yields CATSGNRGNQPQHF. Full variable domain (remainder filled in from reference TRBV19 and TRBJ1-5): DGGITQSPKYLFRKEGQNVTLSCEQNLNHDAMYWYRQDPGQGLRLIYYSQIVNDFQKGDIAEGYSVSREKKESFPLTVTSAQKNPTAFYLCATSGNRGNQPQHFGDGTRLSIL.

Notes on this clone: This same CDR3 is encoded by further DNA sequences in the sample. The chain is built from TRBV4-1 and TRBJ2-3; the D gene is possibly TRBD1 (5 bases). The V gene's germline CDR1 is MGHRA and CDR2 YSYEKL. V shed 0 bases and J shed 6 bases, with 7 bases lying between them. CDR3 length equals 13 residues. This CDR3 is CASSQDPGDTQYF. Here the CDR3 DNA reads TGCGCCAGCAGCCAAGATCCAGGGGATACGCAGTATTTT.

The chain links TRBV7-2 to TRBJ2-7, with unresolved D. Germline lookup yields CDR1 SGHTA and CDR2 FQGNSA. The ends were cut back, 7 bases at V and 0 bases at J, with 10 bases in the middle. CDR3 length equals 13 residues. The CDR3: CASNEENSYEQYF. The DNA of the CDR3 is TGTGCCAGCAACGAGGAGAACTCCTACGAGCAGTACTTC.

This chain uses TRBV7-6 with TRBJ2-3; 11 positions agree with TRBD2. The CDR3 totals 16 residues. With 5 bases clipped from V and 5 bases from J, the junction kept 9 bases outside the gene matches. Germline loops: CDR1 SGHVS, CDR2 FNYEAQ. The CDR3 bases are TGTGCCAGCAGCCAACAGACTAGCGGGATGGGAGATACGCAGTATTTT. Its protein is CASSQQTSGMGDTQYF.

The rearrangement links TRBV10-1 to TRBJ1-2, with a possible D match to TRBD1 (6 bases). Germline V gives CDR1 WNHNN, CDR2 SYGVQD (reference sequence). With 3 bases removed from V and 6 bases from J, the gap between germline ends came to 20 bases. The CDR3 contains 16 residues. The CDR3 protein is CASSETPQGNIDGYTF. In DNA, the CDR3 is TGCGCCAGCAGTGAAACCCCCCAGGGGAACATTGATGGCTACACCTTC.

The rearrangement links TRBV2 to TRBJ2-6; 9 nucleotides agree with TRBD1. The CDR3 is 20 residues long. The germline V gene has CDR1 SNHLY and CDR2 FYNNEI. V lost 6 bases to trimming and J lost 0 bases; unmatched junction nucleotides: 15. CDR3 amino acids: CASRSISGTGRFSGANVLTF. DNA for the CDR3: TGTGCCAGCAGATCCATATCCGGGACAGGGCGGTTCTCTGGGGCCAACGTCCTGACTTTC.